The rows below give T cell receptor beta chains drawn from one sample of a study of blood T cell repertoires in COVID-19. Sequenced by immunoSEQ multiplex PCR; TCRdb stores in-frame clones only, minus some. This table holds roughly 380,000 clones, around 91% found once. Material: peripheral blood. These receptors were taken from a woman between 40 and 50 years old with COVID-19, enrolled during active disease. Each CDR3 is given with its conserved first and last residue. A D gene is named only where the DNA matches it firmly. Clone size is shown for a subset of rows, as once, few, many or a class of expanded clone.

>-|TRBD2|TRBJ2-7|TRBV27
CASSPGTSGGEQYF
TGTGCCAGCAGCCCCGGGACTAGCGGAGGAGAGCAGTACTTC
>few|TRBD1|TRBJ1-2|TRBV5-4
CASSYDRAWHYGYTF
TGTGCCAGCAGCTACGACAGGGCTTGGCACTATGGCTACACCTTC
>-|TRBD2|TRBJ2-7|TRBV27
CASSFSQREGLYEQYF
TGTGCCAGCAGTTTTAGCCAGCGGGAGGGCCTCTACGAGCAGTACTTC
>-|-|TRBJ1-1|TRBV18
CASSPPSGLGGAFF
TGTGCCAGCTCACCACCATCAGGGTTGGGGGGAGCTTTCTTT
>-|TRBD2|TRBJ2-7|TRBV5-4
CASSLEASSGALEQYF
TGTGCCAGCAGCTTGGAAGCGTCTAGCGGGGCTCTCGAGCAGTACTTC
>-|-|TRBJ1-4|TRBV28
CASSLRQLTNEKLFF
TGTGCCAGCAGTTTAAGACAGCTAACTAATGAAAAACTGTTTTTT
>-|TRBD2|TRBJ2-7|TRBV9
CASSPHSGRAEQYF
TGTGCCAGCAGCCCCCATAGCGGGAGGGCCGAGCAGTACTTC
>-|-|TRBJ1-1|TRBV5-1
CASSLVAPGVNTEAFF
TGCGCCAGCAGCTTGGTGGCTCCCGGGGTGAACACTGAAGCTTTCTTT
>-|-|TRBJ1-1|TRBV6-5
CASSYLGGEPEAFF
TGTGCCAGCAGTTACCTGGGGGGGGAACCTGAAGCTTTCTTT
>-|-|TRBJ1-6|TRBV13
CASSLGRGNSPLHF
TGTGCCAGCAGCCTAGGTCGGGGAAATTCACCCCTCCACTTT
>-|-|TRBJ2-5|TRBV29-1
CSVDGLQQETQYF
TGCAGCGTTGACGGACTACAGCAAGAGACCCAGTACTTC
>-|-|TRBJ1-1|TRBV18
CASSPGQSSAEAFF
TGTGCCAGCTCACCGGGACAATCGAGCGCTGAAGCTTTCTTT
>-|-|TRBJ1-1|TRBV7-8
CASTRAPDTEAFF
TGTGCCAGCACCCGAGCCCCGGACACTGAAGCTTTCTTT
>few|TRBD2|TRBJ2-1|TRBV3-1/TRBV3-2
CASRSLAGNNEQFF
TGTGCCAGCAGGAGTCTAGCGGGTAACAATGAGCAGTTCTTC
>-|TRBD2|TRBJ2-2|TRBV24-1
CATSRDYYGELFF
TGTGCCACCAGTCGGGACTACTACGGGGAGCTGTTTTTT
>once|TRBD1|TRBJ2-3|TRBV7-8
CASSEQGTTQYF
TGTGCCAGCAGCGAACAGGGGACTACGCAGTATTTT
>-|-|TRBJ2-7|TRBV11-1
CASRPHGTSAPYEQYF
TGTGCCAGCAGACCGCACGGGACTTCGGCCCCCTACGAGCAGTACTTC
>-|TRBD2|TRBJ2-7|TRBV6-2/TRBV6-3
CATSGGLGFYEQYF
TGTGCCACCAGCGGCGGACTAGGGTTTTACGAGCAGTACTTC
>once|-|TRBJ1-5|TRBV7-9
CASSFWGRGSNQPQHF
TGTGCCAGCAGCTTCTGGGGAAGGGGGAGCAATCAGCCCCAGCATTTT
>-|TRBD1|TRBJ1-2|TRBV7-3
CASSLIQGRSGYTF
TGTGCCAGCAGCTTAATACAGGGGAGAAGTGGCTACACCTTC
>-|-|TRBJ1-1|TRBV6-2/TRBV6-3
CASSYPTQGLMNTEAFF
TGTGCCAGCAGTTACCCCACCCAAGGACTGATGAACACTGAAGCTTTCTTT
>-|TRBD1|TRBJ1-1|TRBV4-3
CASSQGTGGLGTFF
TGCGCCAGCAGCCAGGGGACAGGGGGCTTGGGAACTTTCTTT
>once|-|TRBJ1-3|TRBV19
CASSLHPTDRSGNTIYF
TGTGCCAGTAGTCTGCACCCGACTGACCGCTCTGGAAACACCATATATTTT
>-|TRBD2|TRBJ2-3|TRBV18
CASSPRVAGAGPDTQYF
TGTGCCAGCTCACCGCGAGTAGCGGGAGCCGGGCCCGATACGCAGTATTTT
>-|-|TRBJ2-6|TRBV7-2
CASSTGSGANVLTF
TGTGCCAGCAGCACAGGCTCTGGGGCCAACGTCCTGACTTTC
>-|-|TRBJ1-1|TRBV27
CASSFKGDTEAFF
TGTGCCAGCAGTTTTAAAGGGGACACTGAAGCTTTCTTT
>-|-|TRBJ2-1|TRBV19
CASSNWDNLVGEQFF
TGTGCCAGTAGTAATTGGGACAATCTGGTCGGTGAGCAGTTCTTC
>-|TRBD1|TRBJ1-5|TRBV6-5
CASGGTGGSNQPQHF
TGTGCCAGCGGAGGGACAGGGGGTAGCAATCAGCCCCAGCATTTT
>-|-|TRBJ1-1|TRBV10-3
CAISESLAVEAFF
TGTGCCATCAGTGAGTCGTTGGCGGTTGAAGCTTTCTTT
>-|-|TRBJ1-1|TRBV6-2/TRBV6-3
CASSQSTEAFF
TGTGCCAGCAGCCAGAGCACTGAAGCTTTCTTT
>-|-|TRBJ2-7|TRBV7-2
CASSLGGGPYEQYF
TGTGCCAGCAGCTTAGGTGGAGGGCCCTACGAGCAGTACTTC
>-|-|TRBJ1-5|TRBV6-5
CASSHGTIGQPQHF
TGTGCCAGCAGTCACGGGACAATAGGGCAGCCCCAGCATTTT
>-|-|TRBJ1-1|TRBV11-2
CASSYDRTSEAFF
TGTGCCAGCAGCTATGACAGGACGTCTGAAGCTTTCTTT
>-|TRBD1|TRBJ1-2|TRBV5-6
CASSLDRGRLGYGYTF
TGTGCCAGCAGCTTGGACAGGGGCCGACTAGGATATGGCTACACCTTC
>-|TRBD1|TRBJ2-5|TRBV3-1/TRBV3-2
CASSRGRVQETQYF
TGTGCCAGCAGCAGGGGGCGGGTCCAAGAGACCCAGTACTTC
>once|TRBD1|TRBJ1-5|TRBV19
CASSIGRAGGRTQPQHF
TGTGCCAGTAGTATTGGGCGGGCAGGGGGCCGGACTCAGCCCCAGCATTTT
>-|-|TRBJ2-7|TRBV24-1
CATSDPSAYEQYF
TGTGCCACCAGTGATCCGTCGGCCTACGAGCAGTACTTC
>few|-|TRBJ1-4|TRBV15
CATSRDEGKLFF
TGTGCCACCAGCAGAGATGAGGGAAAACTGTTTTTT
>-|TRBD1|TRBJ1-1|TRBV30
CAWSRTDRVGTEAFF
TGTGCCTGGAGCAGGACTGACAGGGTCGGGACTGAAGCTTTCTTT
>-|-|TRBJ1-1|TRBV5-5
CASSLGWGDTMPFF
TGTGCCAGCAGCTTGGGATGGGGGGATACGATGCCTTTCTTT
>few|-|TRBJ1-4|TRBV19
CASSIRGFANEKLFF
TGTGCCAGTAGTATTCGAGGTTTTGCTAATGAAAAACTGTTTTTT
>-|TRBD1|TRBJ1-2|TRBV29-1
CSEDRTYGYTF
TGCAGCGAGGACAGGACGTATGGCTACACCTTC
>-|TRBD1|TRBJ1-1|TRBV28
CASSLYPGTGNTEAFF
TGTGCCAGCAGTCTATATCCCGGGACAGGGAACACTGAAGCTTTCTTT
>-|-|TRBJ1-1|TRBV27
CASSLVPLGNTEAFF
TGTGCCAGCAGTCTGGTGCCCCTAGGGAACACTGAAGCTTTCTTT
>-|TRBD1|TRBJ1-6|TRBV15
CATSRNFRGQGRSPLHF
TGTGCCACCAGCAGAAACTTTCGGGGACAGGGGAGATCACCCCTCCACTTT
>-|TRBD1|TRBJ1-1|TRBV19
CASGDRTPTEAFF
TGTGCCAGCGGGGACAGGACACCCACTGAAGCTTTCTTT
>-|TRBD1|TRBJ2-7|TRBV7-9
CASSYTGGYEQYF
TGTGCCAGCAGCTATACAGGGGGCTACGAGCAGTACTTC
>-|-|TRBJ2-1|TRBV28
CASSLQRGNANEQFF
TGTGCCAGCAGTTTACAAAGGGGGAACGCCAATGAGCAGTTCTTC
>-|TRBD2|TRBJ2-7|TRBV13
CASRRGGMTYEQYF
TGTGCCAGCAGACGGGGAGGGATGACCTACGAGCAGTACTTC
>-|TRBD2|TRBJ2-2|TRBV6-1
CASSEAGGSTGELFF
TGTGCCAGCAGTGAAGCGGGGGGGAGCACCGGGGAGCTGTTTTTT
>-|TRBD1|TRBJ1-1|TRBV7-9
CASSLVTGGTEAFF
TGTGCCAGCAGCTTAGTTACAGGGGGCACTGAAGCTTTCTTT
>once|-|TRBJ2-3|TRBV11-3
CASSYAGPTDTQYF
TGTGCCAGCAGCTACGCGGGGCCTACAGATACGCAGTATTTT
>-|TRBD1|TRBJ2-7|TRBV5-1
CASSLVQGANEQYF
TGCGCCAGCAGCTTGGTGCAGGGGGCTAACGAGCAGTACTTC
>-|TRBD1|TRBJ1-5|TRBV28
CASRRQGDNQPQHF
TGTGCCAGCAGGCGACAGGGTGACAATCAGCCCCAGCATTTT
>-|-|TRBJ2-3|TRBV12-5
CASGPGGSTDTQYF
TGTGCTAGTGGTCCGGGGGGCAGTACAGATACGCAGTATTTT